Listed below are T cell receptor beta chains from one sample, sequenced in a study of follicular helper T cells after annual influenza vaccination. TCRdb's table, derived via immunoSEQ multiplex PCR, lists solely in-frame clones and lacks some. The sample records fewer than 2,500 clones, approximately 75% being singletons. Sequences were derived from CXCR5+ CD38+ circulating T follicular helper cells from blood, sampled on the day of influenza vaccination. These receptors came from an adult who received the influenza vaccine. The CDR3 runs from the conserved cysteine through the conserved F or W. The order of the fields is clone size, V gene, D gene, J gene, CDR3 DNA, CDR3 protein. A D gene is named only where the DNA matches it firmly. For some rows the clone size is stated as once, few or many, or as a class when expanded; others skip it.

once,TRBV7-9,NA,TRBJ2-2,TGTGCCAGCTTAGGACGGATGAACACCGGGGAGCTGTTTTTT,CASLGRMNTGELFF
once,TRBV7-2,TRBD2,TRBJ2-3,TGTGCCAGCAGCTTAGGGAACCGAGCGGGATGGTATTTT,CASSLGNRAGWYF
NA,TRBV6-6,NA,TRBJ1-6,TGTGCCAGTTCCCAGGGGAATTCACCCCTCCACTTT,CASSQGNSPLHF
NA,TRBV7-2,TRBD2,TRBJ2-3,TGTGCCAGCAGCTTAGTTAATAGCGGGGGGGGCACAGATACGCAGTATTTT,CASSLVNSGGGTDTQYF
once,TRBV7-2,NA,TRBJ1-5,TGTGCCAGCAGCCCAGACTTCGCCACGACGCATCAGCCCCAGCATTTT,CASSPDFATTHQPQHF
NA,TRBV6-1,NA,TRBJ2-7,TGTGCCAGCAGTGTGACAGCCAGCACCTACGAGCAGTACTTC,CASSVTASTYEQYF
NA,TRBV6-6,TRBD1,TRBJ1-2,TGTGCCAGCAGCTTCGGACAGGGGAGAGGCTACACCTTC,CASSFGQGRGYTF
NA,TRBV5-1,TRBD1,TRBJ1-2,TGCGCCAGCAGCTTGGGACAGGGCGATGGCTACACCTTC,CASSLGQGDGYTF
NA,TRBV4-1,NA,TRBJ1-5,TGCGCCAGCAGCCAAGACCAGGCCGCGGGTCAGCCCCAGCATTTT,CASSQDQAAGQPQHF
NA,TRBV5-4,TRBD2,TRBJ2-1,TGTGCCAGCAGCCTAGCGGGAGGGCCGGTTTACAATGAGCAGTTCTTC,CASSLAGGPVYNEQFF
NA,TRBV15,TRBD2,TRBJ2-7,TGTGCCACCAGCAGAGGACCCAGCGGGACTGGTTCCTACGAGCAGTACTTC,CATSRGPSGTGSYEQYF
once,TRBV6-1,TRBD1,TRBJ1-6,TGTGCCAGCAGTGCGGACAGGACGGATAATTCACCCCTCCACTTT,CASSADRTDNSPLHF
NA,TRBV4-1,NA,TRBJ2-3,TGCGCCAGCAGCCGGGATGAAGGAACAGATACGCAGTATTTT,CASSRDEGTDTQYF
NA,TRBV5-5,NA,TRBJ2-6,TGTGCCAGCACCCCCCTCGGGGCCAACGTCCTGACTTTC,CASTPLGANVLTF
NA,TRBV28,TRBD1,TRBJ1-3,TGTGCCAGCACAGGGGCAGGGGGTGGAAACACCATATATTTT,CASTGAGGGNTIYF
NA,TRBV28,TRBD1,TRBJ2-1,TGTGCCAGCAGTCTCCTCCCGGGACAGGCCTACAATGAGCAGTTCTTC,CASSLLPGQAYNEQFF
NA,TRBV18,TRBD1,TRBJ1-4,TGTGCCAGCTCAGTTACCGGGACAGCGAATGAAAAACTGTTTTTT,CASSVTGTANEKLFF
few,TRBV7-2,NA,TRBJ1-2,TGTGCCAGCAGCTTAGATCCTTTAGGAGGCTACACCTTC,CASSLDPLGGYTF
NA,TRBV11-2,NA,TRBJ2-3,TGTGCCAGCAGCTACCTAGGGGGCACAGATACGCAGTATTTT,CASSYLGGTDTQYF
NA,TRBV11-3,NA,TRBJ2-5,TGTGCCAGCAGCTTAGGATCCGCGGACCAAGAGACCCAGTACTTC,CASSLGSADQETQYF
NA,TRBV20-1,NA,TRBJ2-7,TGCAGTGCCGCACCTAGGTACGAGCAGTACTTC,CSAAPRYEQYF
NA,TRBV4-1,NA,TRBJ1-2,TGCGCCAGCAGCCAAGAAGGCAGGCCGAACTATGGCTACACCTTC,CASSQEGRPNYGYTF
few,TRBV18,NA,TRBJ1-3,TGTGCCAGCTCACCAGTCGGCAGGAGTCCTTTGGGAAACACCATATATTTT,CASSPVGRSPLGNTIYF
NA,TRBV30,NA,TRBJ1-4,TGTGCCTGGAGTGTCGGGACCCAGAGCGGTGAAAAACTGTTTTTT,CAWSVGTQSGEKLFF
NA,TRBV5-8,TRBD1,TRBJ2-5,TGTGCCAGCAGCCAGACAGGGGCAGCCATTGAGACCCAGTACTTC,CASSQTGAAIETQYF
few,TRBV5-1,TRBD1,TRBJ1-6,TGCGCCAGCCATGAAACAGGGGGCTCCTATAATTCACCCCTCCACTTT,CASHETGGSYNSPLHF
NA,TRBV5-4,NA,TRBJ2-1,TGTGCCAGCAGCCTCGAACTGGCGGAAAGCTCCTACAATGAGCAGTTCTTC,CASSLELAESSYNEQFF
NA,TRBV7-8,TRBD2,TRBJ2-2,TGTGCCAGCAGCTCCGGGACTAGCGGGGGGGAGAACACCGGGGAGCTGTTTTTT,CASSSGTSGGENTGELFF
NA,TRBV28,TRBD1,TRBJ2-1,TGTGCCAGCAGTCCTACAGGGGGCCGGTCCTATGAGCAGTTCTTC,CASSPTGGRSYEQFF
NA,TRBV28,TRBD2,TRBJ2-5,TGTGCCAGCAGTTCCCCTGGCGGGGGAACTCAAGAGACCCAGTACTTC,CASSSPGGGTQETQYF
NA,TRBV6-6,TRBD2,TRBJ2-5,TGTGCCAGCAGAGAGCGGGGGGGACTCCGGGAGACCCAGTACTTC,CASRERGGLRETQYF
NA,TRBV18,TRBD1,TRBJ2-4,TGTGCCAGCTCACCACGGGACAGTAGATTGGCCAAAAACATTCAGTACTTC,CASSPRDSRLAKNIQYF
NA,TRBV7-7,TRBD2,TRBJ2-5,TGTGCCAGCAGCCCCTGGACTAGCGGGAGCTTTGAGACCCAGTACTTC,CASSPWTSGSFETQYF
few,TRBV28,TRBD1,TRBJ2-7,TGTGCCAGCAGTACCGACAGGGTCCCTCCCTACGAGCAGTACTTC,CASSTDRVPPYEQYF
NA,TRBV10-3,NA,TRBJ1-3,TGTGCCATCAGTTCCGAACTCGCGGGCTCTGGAAACACCATATATTTT,CAISSELAGSGNTIYF
NA,TRBV29-1,TRBD2,TRBJ2-5,TGCAGCGTTGAAGGGTCTAGCGGGGGTACGTTGTTGGGAGAGACCCAGTACTTC,CSVEGSSGGTLLGETQYF
NA,TRBV29-1,NA,TRBJ2-5,TGCAGCGTCCGGACCGAGACCCAGTACTTC,CSVRTETQYF
NA,TRBV19,NA,TRBJ1-5,TGTGCCAGTAAAACAGGCAATAGCAATCAGCCCCAGCATTTT,CASKTGNSNQPQHF
few,TRBV11-2,NA,TRBJ2-7,TGTGCCAGCAGCACCCTCGAGGGCTACGAGCAGTACTTC,CASSTLEGYEQYF
few,TRBV18,NA,TRBJ2-7,TGTGCCAGCTCACCACCGGGGAACCCCTACGAGCAGTACTTC,CASSPPGNPYEQYF
NA,TRBV5-6,NA,TRBJ2-3,TGTGCCAGCAGCTTGTTGACCCCTGGGTCAAATACGCAGTATTTT,CASSLLTPGSNTQYF
NA,TRBV29-1,NA,TRBJ2-3,TGCAGCGTGCCCCTAGGGCTAGCGAATGGGGATACGCAGTATTTT,CSVPLGLANGDTQYF
NA,TRBV2,NA,TRBJ2-5,TGTGCCAGCCGGGGCCAACTCCAAGAGACCCAGTACTTC,CASRGQLQETQYF
NA,TRBV7-3,NA,TRBJ2-2,TGTGCCAGCAGCTTAGCAGGTCCGGGCGCCGGGGAGCTGTTTTTT,CASSLAGPGAGELFF
NA,TRBV28,NA,TRBJ2-1,TGTGCCAGCAGTTTAGGAACTCGCAATGAGCAGTTCTTC,CASSLGTRNEQFF
NA,TRBV18,NA,TRBJ1-2,TGTGCCAGCTCACGGTCACAGGGCCCCGATGACTATGGCTACACCTTC,CASSRSQGPDDYGYTF
NA,TRBV4-3,NA,TRBJ1-4,TGCGCCAGCAGCCAAGATCGGGGGGTTGCAACTAATGAAAAACTGTTTTTT,CASSQDRGVATNEKLFF
NA,TRBV19,NA,TRBJ1-2,TGTGCCAGTAGTATAGGGGCGGAGAACTATGGCTACACCTTC,CASSIGAENYGYTF
once,TRBV7-2,NA,TRBJ2-5,TGTGCCAGCAGCTTATCGGCCTCTGGAGGCCAAGAGACCCAGTACTTC,CASSLSASGGQETQYF
NA,TRBV19,TRBD1,TRBJ2-2,TGTGCCAGTAGTACCCGGACAGGGTCTCCCGGGGAGCTGTTTTTT,CASSTRTGSPGELFF
NA,TRBV4-3,NA,TRBJ1-5,TGCGCCAGCAGCCCCAGCCAATTGGGCAATCAGCCCCAGCATTTT,CASSPSQLGNQPQHF
NA,TRBV5-1,TRBD1,TRBJ1-3,TGCGCCAGCAGCTCTGGGACAGGGAACTCTGGAAACACCATATATTTT,CASSSGTGNSGNTIYF
NA,TRBV6-1,TRBD1,TRBJ2-3,TGTGCCAGCAGCCGGGACAGTTTAACAGATACGCAGTATTTT,CASSRDSLTDTQYF
once,TRBV27,TRBD1,TRBJ1-2,TGTGCCAGCAGTTTTTCCCGGACAGGGAACTATGGCTACACCTTC,CASSFSRTGNYGYTF